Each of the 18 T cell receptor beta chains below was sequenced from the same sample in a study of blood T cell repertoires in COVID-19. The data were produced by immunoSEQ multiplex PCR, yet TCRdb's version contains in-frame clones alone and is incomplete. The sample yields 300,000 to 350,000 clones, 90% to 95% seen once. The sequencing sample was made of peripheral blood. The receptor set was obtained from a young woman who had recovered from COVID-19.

The CDR3 DNA is TGTGCCAGCAGTTACCGCGCGAACGAAAAACTGTTTTTT. This gives the protein CASSYRANEKLFF. The rearrangement links TRBV6-5 to TRBJ1-4; D gene uncertain. CDR1 MNHEY and CDR2 SVGAGI come from the germline V gene. The CDR3 is made up of 13 amino acids. Trimming removed 2 bases at V and 8 bases at J, with 9 bases between.

The CDR3 DNA follows: TGTGCCAGCAGCCATAGGACAGTCTCTGGAAACACCATATATTTT. This encodes CASSHRTVSGNTIYF. This chain uses TRBV11-3 with TRBJ1-3; D might be TRBD1 (6 bases). Germline V lookup: CDR1 SGHNT, CDR2 YENEEA. V was clipped by 5 bases and J by 0 bases, with 11 bases between them. The CDR3 is 15 residues long. Using reference TRBV11-3 and TRBJ1-3 for the parts outside the CDR3, the full variable domain is EAGVVQSPRYKIIEKKQPVAFWCNPISGHNTLYWYLQNLGQGPELLIRYENEEAVDDSQLPKDRFSAERLKGVDSTLKIQPAELGDSAVYLCASSHRTVSGNTIYFGEGSWLTVV.

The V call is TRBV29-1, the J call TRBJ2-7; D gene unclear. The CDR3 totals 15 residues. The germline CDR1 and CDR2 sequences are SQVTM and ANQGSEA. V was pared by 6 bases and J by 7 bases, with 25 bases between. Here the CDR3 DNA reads TGCAGCGTGAGTCTGAGGCCCTCAATGCCCTGGGAGCAGTACGTC. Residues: CSVSLRPSMPWEQYV.

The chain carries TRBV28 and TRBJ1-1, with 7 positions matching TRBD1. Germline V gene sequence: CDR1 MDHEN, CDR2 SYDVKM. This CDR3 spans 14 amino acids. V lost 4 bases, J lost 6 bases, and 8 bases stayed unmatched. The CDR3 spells CASSSARGKAEAFF. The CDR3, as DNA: TGTGCCAGCAGTTCGGCCAGGGGGAAGGCTGAAGCTTTCTTT.

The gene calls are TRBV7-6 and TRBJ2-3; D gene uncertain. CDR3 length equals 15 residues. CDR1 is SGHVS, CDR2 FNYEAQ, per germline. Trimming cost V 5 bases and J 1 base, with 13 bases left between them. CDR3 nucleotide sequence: TGTGCCAGCAGCCGTATACAACGGGGCACAGATACGCAGTATTTT. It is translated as CASSRIQRGTDTQYF.

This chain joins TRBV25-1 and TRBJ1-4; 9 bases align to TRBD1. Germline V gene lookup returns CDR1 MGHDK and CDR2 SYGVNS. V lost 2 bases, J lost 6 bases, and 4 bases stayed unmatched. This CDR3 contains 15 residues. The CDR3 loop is CASSEPGQGDEKLFF. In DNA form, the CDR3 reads TGTGCCAGCAGTGAACCGGGACAGGGAGATGAAAAACTGTTTTTT.

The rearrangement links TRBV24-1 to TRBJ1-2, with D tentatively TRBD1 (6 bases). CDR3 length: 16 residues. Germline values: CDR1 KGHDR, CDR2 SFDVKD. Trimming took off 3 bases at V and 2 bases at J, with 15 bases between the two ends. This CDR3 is CATSDTSGTKNYGYTF. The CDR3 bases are TGTGCCACCAGTGATACCTCCGGGACAAAGAACTATGGCTACACCTTC.

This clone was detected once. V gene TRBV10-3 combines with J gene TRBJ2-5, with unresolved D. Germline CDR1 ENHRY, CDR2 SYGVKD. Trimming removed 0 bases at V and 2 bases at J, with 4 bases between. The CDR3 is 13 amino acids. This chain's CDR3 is CAISESYQETQYF. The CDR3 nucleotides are TGTGCCATCAGTGAGTCTTATCAAGAGACCCAGTACTTC.

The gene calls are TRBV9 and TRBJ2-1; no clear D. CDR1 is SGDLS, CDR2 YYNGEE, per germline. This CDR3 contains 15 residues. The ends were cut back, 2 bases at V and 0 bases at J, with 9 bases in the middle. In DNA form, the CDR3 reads TGTGCCAGCAGCGTGGGCCAAAGCTCCTACAATGAGCAGTTCTTC. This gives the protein CASSVGQSSYNEQFF.

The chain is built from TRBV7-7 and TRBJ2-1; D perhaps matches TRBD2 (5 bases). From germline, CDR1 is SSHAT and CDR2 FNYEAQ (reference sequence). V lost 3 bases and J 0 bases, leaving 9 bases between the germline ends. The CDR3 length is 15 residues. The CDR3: CASSFSDSSYNEQFF. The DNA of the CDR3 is TGTGCCAGCAGCTTTAGCGATAGCTCCTACAATGAGCAGTTCTTC.

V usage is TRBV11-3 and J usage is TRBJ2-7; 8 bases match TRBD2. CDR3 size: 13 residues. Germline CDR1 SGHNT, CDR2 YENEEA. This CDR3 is CASSARGSGNQHV. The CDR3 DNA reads TGTGCCAGCAGCGCCCGGGGTAGCGGGAACCAACACGTC.

The CDR3 nucleotides read TGTGCTAGTGGCCCTGGACAAGCTAGCACAGATACGCAGTATTTT. This codes for CASGPGQASTDTQYF. The J gene is TRBJ2-3, the V gene TRBV12-5; a weak D match, TRBD1 (5 bases). The germline gives CDR1 LGHNT, CDR2 FRNRAP. V was shortened by 6 bases and J by 0 bases, with 13 bases between the two germline ends. The CDR3 totals 15 residues.

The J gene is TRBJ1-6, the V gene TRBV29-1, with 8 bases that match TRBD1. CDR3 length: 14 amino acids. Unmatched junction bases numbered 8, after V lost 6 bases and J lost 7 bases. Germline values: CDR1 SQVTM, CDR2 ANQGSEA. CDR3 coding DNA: TGCAGCGTGGGTGGACAGGGAGACAATTCACCCCTCCACTTT. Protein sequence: CSVGGQGDNSPLHF.

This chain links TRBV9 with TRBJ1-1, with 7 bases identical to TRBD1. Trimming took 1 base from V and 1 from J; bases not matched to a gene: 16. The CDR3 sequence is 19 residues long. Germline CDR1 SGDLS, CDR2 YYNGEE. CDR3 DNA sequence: TGTGCCAGCAGCGTAACGACGACAGGGTTCATAAGCACGAACACTGAAGCTTTCTTT. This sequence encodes CASSVTTTGFISTNTEAFF.

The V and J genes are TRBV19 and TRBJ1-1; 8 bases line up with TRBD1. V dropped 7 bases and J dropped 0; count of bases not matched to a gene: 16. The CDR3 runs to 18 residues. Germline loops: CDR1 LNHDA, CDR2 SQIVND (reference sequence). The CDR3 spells CASIKSDIRGLMNTEAFF. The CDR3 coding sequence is TGTGCCAGTATAAAGAGTGATATCAGGGGGCTCATGAACACTGAAGCTTTCTTT.

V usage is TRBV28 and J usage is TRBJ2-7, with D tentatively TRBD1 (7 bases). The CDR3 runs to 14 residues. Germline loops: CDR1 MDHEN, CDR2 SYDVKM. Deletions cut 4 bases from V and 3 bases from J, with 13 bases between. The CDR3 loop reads CASSSQGGIYEQYV. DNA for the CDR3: TGTGCCAGCAGTTCGCAGGGGGGAATCTACGAGCAGTACGTC.

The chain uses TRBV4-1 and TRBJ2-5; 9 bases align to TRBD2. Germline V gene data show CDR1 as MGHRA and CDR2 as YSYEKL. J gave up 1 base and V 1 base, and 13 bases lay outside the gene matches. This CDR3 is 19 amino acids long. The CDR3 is CASSQAKMGLARVQETQYF. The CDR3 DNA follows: TGCGCCAGCAGCCAAGCAAAGATGGGACTAGCTCGAGTCCAAGAGACCCAGTACTTC.

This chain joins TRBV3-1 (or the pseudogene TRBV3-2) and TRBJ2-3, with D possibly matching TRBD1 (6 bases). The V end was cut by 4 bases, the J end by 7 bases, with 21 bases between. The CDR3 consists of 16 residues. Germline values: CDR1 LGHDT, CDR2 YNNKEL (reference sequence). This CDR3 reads CASSPITGKGTNTQYF. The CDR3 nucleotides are TGTGCCAGCAGCCCGATAACAGGGAAAGGTACAAATACGCAGTATTTT.